These 5 T cell receptor beta chains came from one sample sequenced in a study of cytomegalovirus exposure and HLA in healthy donors. Researchers ran the PCR with 60 Vbeta and 13 Jbeta primers. Clones were sequenced by immunoSEQ multiplex PCR, and TCRdb holds only the in-frame ones, with some missing. The sample holds 60,000 or so clones, over 65% seen once. The material sequenced was PBMCs. The receptors were gathered from a man in his forties in good health and CMV-seropositive.

V usage is TRBV27 and J usage is TRBJ1-5, with D possibly being TRBD1 (5 bases). CDR1 is MNHEY and CDR2 is SMNVEV in the germline V gene (reference sequence). The V end was cut by 5 bases, the J end by 1 base, with 18 bases between. There are 17 residues in the CDR3. CDR3 DNA sequence: TGTGCCAGCAGTCCTTTTGACGGGGGTTGGAGCAATCAGCCCCAGCATTTT. Residues: CASSPFDGGWSNQPQHF.

This clone was observed a handful of times. The rearrangement joins TRBV7-3 to TRBJ1-1; TRBD1 is a possible D gene (5 bases). V lost 4 bases to trimming and J lost 4 bases, with 19 bases between them. Germline lookup yields CDR1 SGHTA and CDR2 FQGTGA. The CDR3 spans 16 residues. This CDR3 reads CASSSGVTVAPTEAFF. For the CDR3, the DNA is TGTGCCAGCAGCTCCGGAGTGACAGTCGCCCCCACTGAAGCTTTCTTT.

The chain carries TRBV7-2 and TRBJ1-2, with D maybe TRBD1 (6 bases). Germline V gene data show CDR1 as SGHTA and CDR2 as FQGNSA. Deletions cut 1 base from V and 4 bases from J, with 16 bases between. The CDR3 runs 16 residues. CDR3 sequence reads: CASSLGYSTGTYGYTF. The CDR3 region has the DNA TGTGCCAGCAGCTTAGGGTACTCGACAGGCACCTATGGCTACACCTTC.

The sample holds a few counts of this clone. The chain has TRBV30 and TRBJ1-5; possible D gene TRBD1, 6 bases. Germline assignment: CDR1 GTSNPN and CDR2 SVGIG (reference sequence). The CDR3 runs to 15 residues. With 3 bases removed from V and 9 bases from J, the gap between germline ends came to 21 bases. CDR3 sequence (DNA): TGTGCCTGGAGACCTAATCTCAGGGGCTTGGGGCCCCAGCATTTT. Translating gives CAWRPNLRGLGPQHF.

This clone was counted only a few times. The chain is built from TRBV18 and TRBJ1-1; a weak D match, TRBD1 (5 bases). There are 14 residues in the CDR3. Trimming took off 3 bases at V and 7 bases at J, with 15 bases between the two ends. The germline gives CDR1 KGHSH, CDR2 LQKENI. The chain's CDR3 is CASSPQTEKDEAFF. The CDR3 DNA is TGTGCCAGCTCACCGCAGACAGAAAAAGATGAAGCTTTCTTT. Full variable domain (missing parts from reference TRBV18 and TRBJ1-1): NAGVMQNPRHLVRRRGQEARLRCSPMKGHSHVYWYRQLPEEGLKFMVYLQKENIIDESGMPKERFSAEFPKEGPSILRIQQVVRGDSAAYFCASSPQTEKDEAFFGQGTRLTVV.